The sample holds one count of the clone carrying this T cell receptor (beta chain). Antigen unknown. Other nucleotide sequences in the sample specify the same CDR3. The data were obtained in a study of cytomegalovirus exposure and HLA in healthy donors. General study results and limits: The records held CMV serostatus as the only immune exposure information. Common viral pathogens seemed to be connected with several of the most significant clusters, according to a later analysis. TCR beta chains numbering more than 150 were designated cytomegalovirus-associated. What TCR beta sequences reportedly achieved was accurate prediction of HLA-A and HLA-B alleles in most subjects.

It was with 60 Vbeta and 13 Jbeta primers that the PCR ran. The assay was immunoSEQ multiplex PCR, and TCRdb's table has in-frame clones only and misses some. Of fewer than 200,000 clones listed, approximately 80% are singletons. The sequence was obtained from a man aged 35-49 years in good health and CMV-seronegative. The sequencing sample was made of PBMCs.

CDR3 nucleotides: TGCGCCAGCAGCTTGGCAAGGGGCAGGACTGAAGCTTTCTTT. Amino acid sequence: CASSLARGRTEAFF. V is TRBV5-1 and J is TRBJ1-1; perhaps TRBD1 as D (5 bases). The CDR3 sequence is 14 residues long. CDR1 and CDR2 (germline): SGHRS, YFSETQ. V lost 0 bases and J 5 bases, leaving 11 bases between the germline ends.